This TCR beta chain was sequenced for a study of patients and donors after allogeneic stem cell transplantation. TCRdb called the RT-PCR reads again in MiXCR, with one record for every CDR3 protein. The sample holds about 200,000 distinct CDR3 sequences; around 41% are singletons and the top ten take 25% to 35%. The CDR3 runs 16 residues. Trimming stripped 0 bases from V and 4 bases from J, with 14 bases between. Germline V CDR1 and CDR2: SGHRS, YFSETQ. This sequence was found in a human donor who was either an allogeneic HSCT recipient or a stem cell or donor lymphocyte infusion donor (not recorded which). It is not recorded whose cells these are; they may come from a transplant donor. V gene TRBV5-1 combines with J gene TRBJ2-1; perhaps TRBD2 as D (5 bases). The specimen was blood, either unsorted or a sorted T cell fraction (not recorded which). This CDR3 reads CASSLGPSRFYNEQFF. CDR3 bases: TGCGCCAGCAGCTTGGGCCCTAGCCGGTTTTACAATGAGCAGTTCTTC. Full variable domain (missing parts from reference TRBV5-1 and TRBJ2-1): KAGVTQTPRYLIKTRGQQVTLSCSPISGHRSVSWYQQTPGQGLQFLFEYFSETQRNKGNFPGRFSGRQFSNSRSEMNVSTLELGDSALYLCASSLGPSRFYNEQFFGPGTRLTVL.